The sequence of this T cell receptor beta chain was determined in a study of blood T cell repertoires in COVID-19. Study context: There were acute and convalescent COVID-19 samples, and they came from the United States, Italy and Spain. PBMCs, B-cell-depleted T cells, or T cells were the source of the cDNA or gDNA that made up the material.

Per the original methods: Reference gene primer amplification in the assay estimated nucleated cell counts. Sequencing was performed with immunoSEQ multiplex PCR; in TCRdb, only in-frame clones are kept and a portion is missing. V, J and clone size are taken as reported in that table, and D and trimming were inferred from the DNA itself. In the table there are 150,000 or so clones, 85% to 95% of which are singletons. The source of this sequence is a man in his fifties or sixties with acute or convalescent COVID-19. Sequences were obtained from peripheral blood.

The CDR3, as DNA: TGTGCCAGCAGCTTATCGGGTTGGGCTGGGGCCAACGTCCTGACTTTC. Protein product: CASSLSGWAGANVLTF. The genes are TRBV7-2 and TRBJ2-6, with no clear D. The length of the CDR3 is 16 residues. Trimming took off 2 bases at V and 2 bases at J, with 10 bases between the two ends. CDR1 and CDR2 from the germline V gene are SGHTA and FQGNSA.